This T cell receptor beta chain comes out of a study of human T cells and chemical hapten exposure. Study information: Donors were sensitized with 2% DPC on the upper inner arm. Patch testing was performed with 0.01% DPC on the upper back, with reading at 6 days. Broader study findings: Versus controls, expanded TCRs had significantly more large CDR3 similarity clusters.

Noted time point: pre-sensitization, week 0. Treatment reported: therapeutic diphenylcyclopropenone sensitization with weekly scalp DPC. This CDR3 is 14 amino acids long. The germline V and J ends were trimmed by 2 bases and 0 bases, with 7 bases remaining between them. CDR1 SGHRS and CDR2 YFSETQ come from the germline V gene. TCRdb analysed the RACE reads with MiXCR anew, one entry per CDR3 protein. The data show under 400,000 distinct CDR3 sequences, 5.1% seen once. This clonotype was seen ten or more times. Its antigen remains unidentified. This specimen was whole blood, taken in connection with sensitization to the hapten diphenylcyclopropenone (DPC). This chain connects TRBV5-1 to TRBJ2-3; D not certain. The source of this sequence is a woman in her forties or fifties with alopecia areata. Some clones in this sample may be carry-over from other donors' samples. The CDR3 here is CASSLDLSTDTQYF. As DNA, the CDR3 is TGCGCCAGCAGCTTAGACCTTAGCACAGATACGCAGTATTTT.